What follows describes a single T cell receptor beta chain. CDR3 length equals 16 residues. Germline-derived CDR1 and CDR2 are SGHKS and YYEKEE (reference sequence). V was trimmed by 1 base and J by 0 bases, leaving 11 bases between them. The data were obtained in a study of PD-1 blockade in classical Hodgkin lymphoma. Generated by immunoSEQ multiplex PCR, the TCRdb table keeps only in-frame clones and is missing some. This sample has about 20,000 clones, with 84% found just once. Documented time point: cycle 4 day 1 (C4D1), after 5 to 7 weeks of nivolumab. In every patient, relapse followed autologous stem cell transplantation, while exposure to brentuximab vedotin differed. Thawed PBMCs were the source of CD8+ T cells, obtained through magnetic negative selection.

This chain connects TRBV5-5 to TRBJ1-5, with TRBD1 as a possible D gene (6 bases). The starting material was CD8+ T cells from blood, obtained before the fourth cycle of nivolumab. The receptor's source is a human donor with classical Hodgkin lymphoma. CDR3 nucleotides: TGTGCCAGCAGCTTGCCCGGACAGATTAGCAATCAGCCCCAGCATTTT. Translated, it gives CASSLPGQISNQPQHF.